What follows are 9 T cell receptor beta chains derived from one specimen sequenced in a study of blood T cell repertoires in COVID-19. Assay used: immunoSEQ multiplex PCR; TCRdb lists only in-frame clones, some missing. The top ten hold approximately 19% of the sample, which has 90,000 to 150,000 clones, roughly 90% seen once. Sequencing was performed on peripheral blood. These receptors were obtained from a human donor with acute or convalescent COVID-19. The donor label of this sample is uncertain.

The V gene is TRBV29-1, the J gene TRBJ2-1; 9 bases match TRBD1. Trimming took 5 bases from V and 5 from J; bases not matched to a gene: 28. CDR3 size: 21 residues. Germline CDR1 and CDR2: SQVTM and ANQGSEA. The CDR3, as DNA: TGCAGCGTTATCGGCCGAGGGAGACAGGGGGAATTAGGGCTTATTAACAATGAGCAGTTCTTC. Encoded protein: CSVIGRGRQGELGLINNEQFF.

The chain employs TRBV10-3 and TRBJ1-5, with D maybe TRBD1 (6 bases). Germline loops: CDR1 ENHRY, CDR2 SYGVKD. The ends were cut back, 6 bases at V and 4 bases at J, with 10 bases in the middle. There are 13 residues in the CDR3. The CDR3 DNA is TGTGCCATCAGACAGGGATTAAATCAGCCCCAGCATTTT. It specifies CAIRQGLNQPQHF.

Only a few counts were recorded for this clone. Here the CDR3 DNA reads TGTGCCAGCAGTGAAGTTTACAGGGAGCCCGAGCAGTACTTC. This codes for CASSEVYREPEQYF. The chain recombines TRBV2 with TRBJ2-7; D possibly corresponds to TRBD1 (6 bases). The CDR3 consists of 14 residues. The germline CDR1 and CDR2 sequences are SNHLY and FYNNEI. Trimming removed 1 base at V and 6 bases at J, with 13 bases between.

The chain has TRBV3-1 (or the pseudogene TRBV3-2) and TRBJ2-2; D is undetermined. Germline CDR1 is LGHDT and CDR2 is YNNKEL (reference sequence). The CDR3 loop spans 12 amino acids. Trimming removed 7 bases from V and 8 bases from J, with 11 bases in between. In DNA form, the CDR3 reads TGTGCCAGCAACCTACTCAGGGGGGAGCTGTTTTTT. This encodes CASNLLRGELFF.

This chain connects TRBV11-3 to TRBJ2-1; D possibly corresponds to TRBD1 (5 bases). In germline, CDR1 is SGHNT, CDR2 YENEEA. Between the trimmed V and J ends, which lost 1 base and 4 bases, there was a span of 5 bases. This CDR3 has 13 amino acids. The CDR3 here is CASSLGTYNEQFF. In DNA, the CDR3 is TGTGCCAGCAGCTTAGGGACATACAATGAGCAGTTCTTC.

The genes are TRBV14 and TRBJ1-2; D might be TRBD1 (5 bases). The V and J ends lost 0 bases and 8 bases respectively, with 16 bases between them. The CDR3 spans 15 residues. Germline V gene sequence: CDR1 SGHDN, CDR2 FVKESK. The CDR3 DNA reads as TGTGCCAGCAGCCAAGAAGTCGGCAGGGTGCAAGGCTACACCTTC. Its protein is CASSQEVGRVQGYTF.

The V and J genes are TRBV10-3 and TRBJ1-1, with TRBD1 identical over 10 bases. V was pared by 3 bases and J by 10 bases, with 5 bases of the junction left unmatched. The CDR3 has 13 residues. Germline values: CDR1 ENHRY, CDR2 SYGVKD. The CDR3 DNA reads TGTGCCATCAGTGACTCCGGACAGGGGGTAGCTTTCTTT. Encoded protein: CAISDSGQGVAFF.

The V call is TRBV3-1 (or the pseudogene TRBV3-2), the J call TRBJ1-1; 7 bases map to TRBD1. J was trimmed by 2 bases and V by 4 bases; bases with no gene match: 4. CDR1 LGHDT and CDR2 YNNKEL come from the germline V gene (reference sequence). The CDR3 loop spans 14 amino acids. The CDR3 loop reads CASSRRQGNTEAFF. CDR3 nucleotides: TGTGCCAGCAGCCGCAGACAGGGAAACACTGAAGCTTTCTTT.

The CDR3 DNA follows: TGTGCCACCAGTGATTTTACTAACTATGGCTACACCTTC. It translates to CATSDFTNYGYTF. This chain connects TRBV24-1 to TRBJ1-2; D remains ambiguous. Per germline, CDR1 KGHDR and CDR2 SFDVKD. There are 13 residues in the CDR3. V shed 1 base and J shed 0 bases, with 2 bases lying between them.